This T cell receptor (beta chain) emerged from a study of T cell repertoires in cytomegalovirus infection. Overall study findings and caveats: HLA-C-restricted CMV-specific TCR beta clonotypes were dominant in the ex vivo response.

V gave up 5 bases and J gave up 3 bases, with 11 bases separating them. The CDR3 runs 13 residues. CDR1 and CDR2 (germline): LGHNA, YNFKEQ. TCRdb reprocessed the reads via MiXCR and lists one record per CDR3 protein. The table lists roughly 87,000 distinct CDR3 sequences, approximately 30% of them singletons, with approximately 71% in the top ten. With regard to this clonotype: Its antigen is as yet unknown.

The chain is built from TRBV4-2 and TRBJ2-7, with D uncertain. Here the sequenced sample was CD8+ T cells from cultured PBMCs, taken from culture after CMV antigen stimulation. The sequence was collected from a human donor in good health (CMV status not recorded). Some clones in this sample may be carry-over from other donors' samples. The CDR3 nucleotides read TGTGCCAGCAGCTTTAGACCAGTCTACGAGCAGTACTTC. It specifies CASSFRPVYEQYF.